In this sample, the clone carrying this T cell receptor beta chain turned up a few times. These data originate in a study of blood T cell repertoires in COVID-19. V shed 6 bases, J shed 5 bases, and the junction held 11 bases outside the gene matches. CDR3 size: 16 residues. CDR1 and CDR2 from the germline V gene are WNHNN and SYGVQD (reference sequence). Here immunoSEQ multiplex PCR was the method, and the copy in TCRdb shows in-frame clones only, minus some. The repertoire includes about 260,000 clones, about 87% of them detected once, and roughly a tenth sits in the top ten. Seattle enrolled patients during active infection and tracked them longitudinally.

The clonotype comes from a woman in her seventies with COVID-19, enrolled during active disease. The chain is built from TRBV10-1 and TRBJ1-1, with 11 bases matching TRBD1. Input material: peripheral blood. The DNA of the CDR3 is TGCGCCAGCAGAAGACCGGGACAGGGGGAGTGGACTGAAGCTTTCTTT. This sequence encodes CASRRPGQGEWTEAFF.